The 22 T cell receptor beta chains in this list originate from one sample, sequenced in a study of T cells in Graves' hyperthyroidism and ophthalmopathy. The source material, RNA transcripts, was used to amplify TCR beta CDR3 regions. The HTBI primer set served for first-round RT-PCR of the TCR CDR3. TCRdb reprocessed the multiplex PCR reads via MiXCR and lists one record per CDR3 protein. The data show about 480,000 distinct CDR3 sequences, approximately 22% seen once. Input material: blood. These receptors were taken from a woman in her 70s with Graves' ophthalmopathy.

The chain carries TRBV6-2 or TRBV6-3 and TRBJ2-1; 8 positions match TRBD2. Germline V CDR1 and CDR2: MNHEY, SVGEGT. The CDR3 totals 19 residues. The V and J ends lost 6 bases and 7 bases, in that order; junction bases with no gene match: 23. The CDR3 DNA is TGTGCCAGCAGCTCCTCCACAGGGTCGGGGACTAGGGCCCTGAATGAGCAGTTCTTC. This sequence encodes CASSSSTGSGTRALNEQFF.

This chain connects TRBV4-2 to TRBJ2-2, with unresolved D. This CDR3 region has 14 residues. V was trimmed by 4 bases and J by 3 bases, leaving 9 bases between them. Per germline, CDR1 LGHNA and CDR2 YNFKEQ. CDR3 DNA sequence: TGTGCCAGCAGCCGCGGTCATGACACCGGGGAGCTGTTTTTT. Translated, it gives CASSRGHDTGELFF.

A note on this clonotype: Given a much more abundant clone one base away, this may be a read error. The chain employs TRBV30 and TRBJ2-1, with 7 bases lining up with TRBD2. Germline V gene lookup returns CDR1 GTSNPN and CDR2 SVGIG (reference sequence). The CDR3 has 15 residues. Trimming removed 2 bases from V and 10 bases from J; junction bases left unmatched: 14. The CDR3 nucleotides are TGTGCCTGGAGTATCGGCGGGACTATACGAGGGGAGCAGTTCTTC. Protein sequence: CAWSIGGTIRGEQFF.

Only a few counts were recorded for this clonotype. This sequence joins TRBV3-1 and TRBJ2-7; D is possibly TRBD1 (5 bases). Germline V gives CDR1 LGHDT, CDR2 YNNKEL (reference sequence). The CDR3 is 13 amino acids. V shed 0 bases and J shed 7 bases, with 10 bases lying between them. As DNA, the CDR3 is TGTGCCAGCAGCCAAGAATTAGCAGGGGAGCAGTACTTC. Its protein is CASSQELAGEQYF.

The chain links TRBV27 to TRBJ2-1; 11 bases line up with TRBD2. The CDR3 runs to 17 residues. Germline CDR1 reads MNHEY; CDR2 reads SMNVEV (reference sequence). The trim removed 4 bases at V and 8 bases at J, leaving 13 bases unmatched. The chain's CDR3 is CASSSRTSGWGIDEQFF. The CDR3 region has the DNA TGTGCCAGCAGTTCCCGGACTAGCGGGTGGGGAATCGATGAGCAGTTCTTC.

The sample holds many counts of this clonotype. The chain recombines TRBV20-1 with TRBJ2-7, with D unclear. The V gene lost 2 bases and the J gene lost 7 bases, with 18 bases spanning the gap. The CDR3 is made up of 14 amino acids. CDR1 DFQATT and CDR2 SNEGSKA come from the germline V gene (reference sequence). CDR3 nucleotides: TGCAGTGCTAGACCCTCGCGCAGCCATCTGGAGCAGTACTTC. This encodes CSARPSRSHLEQYF.

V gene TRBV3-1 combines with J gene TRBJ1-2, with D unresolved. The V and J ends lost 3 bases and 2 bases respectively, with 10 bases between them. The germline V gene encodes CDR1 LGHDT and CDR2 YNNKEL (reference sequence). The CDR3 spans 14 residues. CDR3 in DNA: TGTGCCAGCAGCCAGGGAAGGAAAAACTATGGCTACACCTTC. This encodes CASSQGRKNYGYTF.

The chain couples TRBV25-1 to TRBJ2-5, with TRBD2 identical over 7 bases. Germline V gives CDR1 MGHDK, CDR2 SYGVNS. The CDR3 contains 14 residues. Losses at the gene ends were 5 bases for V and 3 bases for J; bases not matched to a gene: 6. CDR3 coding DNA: TGTGCCAGCAGTTCGCCAGGGAGGGAAGAGACCCAGTACTTC. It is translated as CASSSPGREETQYF.

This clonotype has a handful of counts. CDR3 residues: CASSTSTANYGYTF. The CDR3 region has the DNA TGTGCCAGCAGCACTTCGACAGCTAACTATGGCTACACCTTC. V gene TRBV5-8 combines with J gene TRBJ1-2; a possible D gene is TRBD1 (5 bases). The V end lost 4 bases, the J end lost 0 bases, and 10 bases lay between the germline ends. The CDR3 is 14 amino acids. Per germline, CDR1 SGHTS and CDR2 YDEGEE.

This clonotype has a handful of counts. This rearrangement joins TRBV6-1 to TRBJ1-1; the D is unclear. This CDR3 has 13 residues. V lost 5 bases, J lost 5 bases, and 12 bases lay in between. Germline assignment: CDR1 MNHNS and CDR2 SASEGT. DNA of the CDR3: TGTGCCAGCAGTATCTCAGTATGGACTGAAGCTTTCTTT. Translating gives CASSISVWTEAFF.

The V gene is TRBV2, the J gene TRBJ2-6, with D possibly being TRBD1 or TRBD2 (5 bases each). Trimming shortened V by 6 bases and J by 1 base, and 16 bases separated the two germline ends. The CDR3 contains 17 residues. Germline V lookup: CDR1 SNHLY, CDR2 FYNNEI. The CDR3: CASRRDEALSGANVLTF. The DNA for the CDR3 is TGTGCCAGCAGACGGGACGAAGCGTTATCTGGGGCCAACGTCCTGACTTTC.

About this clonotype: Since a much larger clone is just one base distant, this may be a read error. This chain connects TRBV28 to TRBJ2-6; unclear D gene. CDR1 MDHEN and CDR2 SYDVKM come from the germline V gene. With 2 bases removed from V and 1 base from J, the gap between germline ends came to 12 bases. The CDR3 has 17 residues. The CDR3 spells CASSLPYSSSGANVLTF. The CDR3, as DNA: TGTGCCAGCAGTTTACCGTACAGTTCATCTGGGGCCAACGTCCTGACTTTC.

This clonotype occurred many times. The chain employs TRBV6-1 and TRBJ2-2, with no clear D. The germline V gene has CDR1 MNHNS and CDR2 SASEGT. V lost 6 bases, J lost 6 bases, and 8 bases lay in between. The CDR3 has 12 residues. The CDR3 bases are TGTGCCAGCAGCTCGCGCGCCGGGGAGCTGTTTTTT. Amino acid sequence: CASSSRAGELFF.

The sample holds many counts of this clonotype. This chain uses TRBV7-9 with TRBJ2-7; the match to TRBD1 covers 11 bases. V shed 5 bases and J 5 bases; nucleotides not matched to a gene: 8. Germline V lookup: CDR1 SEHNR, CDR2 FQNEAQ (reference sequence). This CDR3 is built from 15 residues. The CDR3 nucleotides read TGTGCCAGCAGCATCGGACAGGGGGCATACGACGAGCAGTACTTC. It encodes CASSIGQGAYDEQYF.

This CDR3 is CAITTVDTNQPQHF. The CDR3, as DNA: TGTGCCATCACCACCGTGGACACCAATCAGCCCCAGCATTTT. The V and J genes are TRBV6-1 and TRBJ1-5; the D gene is possibly TRBD1 (5 bases). V was clipped by 10 bases and J by 3 bases, with 16 bases between them. Germline CDR1 reads MNHNS; CDR2 reads SASEGT. The CDR3 has 14 residues.

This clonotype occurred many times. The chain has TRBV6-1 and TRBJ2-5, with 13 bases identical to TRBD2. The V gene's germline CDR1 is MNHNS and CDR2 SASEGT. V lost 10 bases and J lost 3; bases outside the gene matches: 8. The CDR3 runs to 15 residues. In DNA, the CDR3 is TGTGCCATAACAACCGGGACTAGCGGGAAAGAGACCCAGTACTTC. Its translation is CAITTGTSGKETQYF.

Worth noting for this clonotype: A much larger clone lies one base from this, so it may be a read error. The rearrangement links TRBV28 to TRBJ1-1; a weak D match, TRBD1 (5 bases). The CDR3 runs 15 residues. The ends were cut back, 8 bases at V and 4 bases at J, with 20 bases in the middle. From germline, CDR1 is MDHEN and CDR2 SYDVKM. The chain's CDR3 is CASLIQGFGGTEAFF. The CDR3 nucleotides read TGTGCCAGCCTCATTCAGGGTTTTGGTGGCACTGAAGCTTTCTTT.

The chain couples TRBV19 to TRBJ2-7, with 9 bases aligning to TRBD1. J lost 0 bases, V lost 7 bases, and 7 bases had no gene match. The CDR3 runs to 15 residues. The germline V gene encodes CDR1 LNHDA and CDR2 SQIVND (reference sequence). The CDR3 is CASKGTGSNSYEQYF. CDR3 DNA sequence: TGTGCCAGTAAAGGGACAGGGAGTAACTCCTACGAGCAGTACTTC.

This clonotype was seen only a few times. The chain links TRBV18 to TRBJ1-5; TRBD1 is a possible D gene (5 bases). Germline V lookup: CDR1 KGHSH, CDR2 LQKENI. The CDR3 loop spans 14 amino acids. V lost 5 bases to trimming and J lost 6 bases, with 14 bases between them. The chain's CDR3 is CASSRQRSGQPQHF. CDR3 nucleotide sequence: TGTGCCAGCTCAAGACAGCGCTCGGGTCAGCCCCAGCATTTT.

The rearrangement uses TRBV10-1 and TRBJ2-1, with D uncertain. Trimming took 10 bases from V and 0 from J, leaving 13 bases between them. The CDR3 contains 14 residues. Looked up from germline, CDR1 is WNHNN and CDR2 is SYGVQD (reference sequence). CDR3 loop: CANPQLLSYNEQFF. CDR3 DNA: TGCGCCAACCCACAGTTACTCTCCTACAATGAGCAGTTCTTC.

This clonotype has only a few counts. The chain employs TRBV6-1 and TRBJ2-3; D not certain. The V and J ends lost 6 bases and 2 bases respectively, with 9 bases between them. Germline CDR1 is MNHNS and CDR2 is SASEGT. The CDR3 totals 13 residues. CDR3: CASRAPPTDTQYF. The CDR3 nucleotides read TGTGCCAGCAGGGCACCGCCCACAGATACGCAGTATTTT.

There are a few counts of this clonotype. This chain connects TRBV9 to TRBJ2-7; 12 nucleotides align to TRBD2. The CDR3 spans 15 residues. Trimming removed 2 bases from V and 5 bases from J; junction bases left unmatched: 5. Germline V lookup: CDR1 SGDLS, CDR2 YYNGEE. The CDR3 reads CASSVTSGRNNEQYF. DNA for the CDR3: TGTGCCAGCAGCGTCACTAGCGGGAGGAACAACGAGCAGTACTTC. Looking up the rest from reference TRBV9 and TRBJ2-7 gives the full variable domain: DSGVTQTPKHLITATGQRVTLRCSPRSGDLSVYWYQQSLDQGLQFLIQYYNGEERAKGNILERFSAQQFPDLHSELNLSSLELGDSALYFCASSVTSGRNNEQYFGPGTRLTVT.